The present TCR beta chain was sequenced within a study of blood T cell repertoires in COVID-19 (dated by TCRdb to 2020 to 2022). About the full investigation: Samples covering the acute and convalescent phases of COVID-19 were provided by collaborators in the United States, Italy and Spain. A freely available public database, intended as a resource for researchers studying the immune response to SARS-CoV-2, is where the repertoires were released. A de-identified subject ID, COVID-19 status, age in years and sex were almost always included in the sample metadata. The prospective study material was composed of cDNA or gDNA derived from T cells, B-cell-depleted T cells, or PBMCs. Samples came from the ongoing ImmuneRACE study (first 160 participants) plus 1,254 subjects from 6 global collaborators. Deeply sampled blood TCRbeta repertoires from subjects exposed to, actively infected with, or recovered from COVID-19 were included in the dataset. Where available, HLA class I and class II types were obtained from metadata supplied by the sample provider rather than from assay-based typing.

TCRbeta CDR3 regions were amplified from genomic DNA using the immunoSEQ Assay, a bias-controlled multiplex PCR. The source study handled its data this way. Within the assay, amplification of reference gene primers was used to estimate how many nucleated cells each sample contained. To quantify the absolute abundance of each unique TCRbeta CDR3 rearrangement, sequence reads were collapsed and filtered. Productive Simpson clonality was computed per sample as the square root of Simpson's diversity index over productive rearrangements. This immuneACCESS table, as held by TCRdb, lists in-frame sequences with V and J called but not all clones. Of the missing ones, under half trace to an unresolved V gene in checked studies; the others have no known cause. Clone size and the V and J calls come from that table; the DNA yielded D and trimming. The sample profile shows around 320,000 clones; 90% of them were found once. About 4% of the sample rests with the top ten.

The paper as a whole reports these results and caveats: How much clinical and demographic metadata was included differed by source and by participant, and the metadata was provided uncurated.

About this clone: What this receptor recognizes is not known. Base qualities are not provided; no much larger clone lies one nucleotide away.

V is trimmed back by 5 bases and J by 3 bases, and the junction contains 4 bases that no gene match accounts for. Sequences KGHSH (CDR1) and LQKENI (CDR2) are obtained from the germline V gene. The CDR3 runs 14 residues from the cysteine to the phenylalanine. Only the CDR3 region is kept as DNA, spanning 42 bases read in frame from base 1. Enrolling through a virtual design, the prospective study's participants ranged in age from roughly 18 to 89 years and lived across about two dozen United States geographic areas. In the prospective study, cohorts were assigned on the basis of participant-reported clinical history obtained from a screening survey and a study questionnaire. Exposed participants had been in contact, within 2 weeks of entering the study, with a person who had a PCR-confirmed or clinician-diagnosed case of COVID-19. In the prospective study, mobile phlebotomists collected whole blood, serum and a nasopharyngeal or oropharyngeal swab from each participant. Additional blood draws and questionnaires over an approximately 2-month period could optionally be provided by prospective study participants. Before DNA extraction, prospective study blood samples were shipped either frozen or at room temperature.

Recombination linked TRBV18 to TRBJ1-1; 9 bases in the junction line up with TRBD1. This clonotype was sampled from a woman aged 25 to 39 who had been exposed to COVID-19. The sequenced material came from PBMCs or T cells enriched from blood (not recorded which). The sequenced DNA is TGTGCCAGCTCATCTGACAGGGGGGACACTGAAGCTTTCTTT. It translates to CASSSDRGDTEAFF.